These T cell receptor beta chains were read from a single sample in a study of beta chain features in type 1 diabetes. Profiling relied on immunoSEQ multiplex PCR, and the TCRdb table lists in-frame clones only, not all of them. The repertoire holds roughly 160,000 clones, with 7.8% as singletons. The sample consisted of central memory CD4+ T cells from blood. These receptors were collected from a woman in her thirties or forties with type 1 diabetes. The CDR3 runs from the conserved cysteine through the conserved F or W. The D gene is left open where the match is weak. Clone size appears in some rows only: once, few, many, or a class for an expanded clone.

J gene,D gene,clone size,V gene,CDR3 protein,CDR3 DNA
TRBJ2-2,.,few,TRBV29-1,CSVEQEANTGELFF,TGCAGCGTTGAACAGGAGGCGAACACCGGGGAGCTGTTTTTT
TRBJ1-2,TRBD1,few,TRBV9,CASSSLTGNYGYTF,TGTGCCAGCAGCTCTTTGACAGGGAACTATGGCTACACCTTC
TRBJ1-5,.,.,TRBV6-6,CASRPQGRDQPQHF,TGTGCCAGCAGGCCACAGGGTAGGGATCAGCCCCAGCATTTT
TRBJ1-2,TRBD1,many,TRBV7-2,CASSHRTGPDYGYTF,TGTGCCAGCAGCCATCGGACAGGGCCTGACTATGGCTACACCTTC
TRBJ2-2,.,few,TRBV6-6,CASSHGLSGELFF,TGTGCCAGCAGCCACGGACTATCCGGGGAGCTGTTTTTT
TRBJ2-3,TRBD2,few,TRBV4-3,CASSYYRGGSTDTQYF,TGCGCCAGCAGCTACTATCGGGGGGGCAGTACAGATACGCAGTATTTT
TRBJ1-1,.,.,TRBV18,CASSPDLNTEAFF,TGTGCCAGCTCCCCAGACTTGAACACTGAAGCTTTCTTT
TRBJ2-7,TRBD2,.,TRBV5-4,CASSDGLAGGNEQYF,TGTGCCAGCAGCGACGGACTAGCGGGAGGGAACGAGCAGTACTTC
TRBJ1-2,.,.,TRBV5-6,CASSRAGGVNYGYTF,TGTGCCAGCAGCCGGGCGGGGGGAGTTAACTATGGCTACACCTTC
TRBJ1-1,TRBD1,.,TRBV7-2,CASSIRQGRTEAFF,TGTGCCAGCAGCATCCGACAGGGAAGAACTGAAGCTTTCTTT
TRBJ2-3,TRBD2,few,TRBV7-2,CASSRTSGTDTQYF,TGTGCCAGCAGCCGGACTAGCGGCACAGATACGCAGTATTTT
TRBJ1-1,.,few,TRBV6-1,CASSERGTEAFF,TGTGCCAGCAGTGAGAGAGGCACTGAAGCTTTCTTT